These 31 T cell receptor beta chains share one sample of origin, sequenced in a study of regulatory T cells in long-lasting Graves disease. Time point defined: newly diagnosed GD, antithyroid drugs for less than 3 months. PBMC-derived RNA was used for the TCR library. The authors built TCR beta libraries using iRepertoire HTBI primers and Arm-PCR of CDR3 regions. TCRdb fed the multiplex PCR reads into MiXCR, producing one record per CDR3 protein. Found here are about 380,000 distinct CDR3 sequences, roughly 15% of them singletons; the top ten hold over 20%. Source: peripheral blood mononuclear cells (PBMCs), taken at new diagnosis, from a patient treated with antithyroid drugs. The origin of the receptors is a female donor with Graves disease.

The chain links TRBV5-1 to TRBJ1-1; no clear D. V dropped 0 bases and J dropped 7 bases, with 25 bases sitting between them. The CDR3 runs to 18 residues. Germline assignment: CDR1 SGHRS and CDR2 YFSETQ. CDR3 coding DNA: TGCGCCAGCAGCTTGGGACCGGGCCGAGATTTCGTCAGTGGTGAAGCTTTCTTT. It translates to CASSLGPGRDFVSGEAFF. Full variable domain (outside the CDR3, taken from reference TRBV5-1 and TRBJ1-1): KAGVTQTPRYLIKTRGQQVTLSCSPISGHRSVSWYQQTPGQGLQFLFEYFSETQRNKGNFPGRFSGRQFSNSRSEMNVSTLELGDSALYLCASSLGPGRDFVSGEAFFGQGTRLTVV.

This clonotype was observed a few times. Relative to the germline gene, one junction end is altered; a read error may explain this. The rearrangement joins TRBV19 to TRBJ1-1, with 11 bases identical to TRBD1. From germline, CDR1 is LNHDA and CDR2 SQIVND (reference sequence). The CDR3 has 14 residues. CDR3 residues: CASGRTGGVTEALF. The DNA of the CDR3 is TGTGCCAGTGGACGGACAGGGGGCGTCACTGAAGCTCTCTTT. Full variable domain (remainder filled in from reference TRBV19 and TRBJ1-1): DGGITQSPKYLFRKEGQNVTLSCEQNLNHDAMYWYRQDPGQGLRLIYYSQIVNDFQKGDIAEGYSVSREKKESFPLTVTSAQKNPTAFYLCASGRTGGVTEALFGQGTRLTVV.

The rearrangement joins TRBV10-1 to TRBJ1-1; TRBD1 matches at 9 bases. V dropped 3 bases and J dropped 10; count of bases not matched to a gene: 6. The germline gives CDR1 WNHNN, CDR2 SYGVQD (reference sequence). The CDR3 covers 13 residues. DNA for the CDR3: TGCGCCAGCAGTGAAGCCGGGACAGGGAGAGCTTTCTTT. Protein sequence: CASSEAGTGRAFF.

This clonotype was picked up many times. This sequence joins TRBV11-2 and TRBJ2-7; maybe TRBD2 (6 bases). Between the trimmed V and J ends, which lost 5 bases and 0 bases, there was a span of 11 bases. Germline V gene data show CDR1 as SGHAT and CDR2 as FQNNGV. This CDR3 is built from 14 residues. This CDR3 reads CASSARLDSYEQYF. Written as DNA, the CDR3 is TGTGCCAGCAGCGCCCGACTAGACTCCTACGAGCAGTACTTC.

This clonotype was seen a few times. A much more abundant neighbour one base away suggests this may be a read error. Since the CDR3 does not end with the conserved phenylalanine or tryptophan, this likely comes from a read error. The V call is TRBV7-2, the J call TRBJ2-5, with D uncertain. V lost 5 bases and J lost 1, with 8 bases in between. This CDR3 is built from 13 residues. Per germline, CDR1 SGHTA and CDR2 FQGNSA. The CDR3 here is CASSPPVQETQYS. CDR3 in DNA: TGTGCCAGCAGCCCCCCGGTCCAAGAGACCCAGTACTCC.

The chain is built from TRBV7-2 and TRBJ1-2; 7 nucleotides line up with TRBD1. Germline V gives CDR1 SGHTA, CDR2 FQGNSA. The CDR3 loop spans 16 amino acids. Losses at the gene ends were 3 bases for V and 5 bases for J; bases not matched to a gene: 12. The CDR3 DNA reads as TGTGCCAGCAGCTTTAAACCGGGACAGAAGATGTATGGCTACACCTTC. Its protein product is CASSFKPGQKMYGYTF.

This clonotype was counted only a few times. The chain couples TRBV20-1 to TRBJ2-4, with 10 bases aligning to TRBD1. V lost 0 bases to trimming and J lost 0 bases; unmatched junction nucleotides: 8. The CDR3 extends over 18 amino acids. The germline V gene has CDR1 DFQATT and CDR2 SNEGSKA (reference sequence). The CDR3 loop reads CSAREHRDRGLAKNIQYF. In DNA, the CDR3 is TGCAGTGCTAGAGAACACCGGGACAGGGGACTAGCCAAAAACATTCAGTACTTC.

Many counts were recorded for this clonotype. The rearrangement links TRBV3-1 to TRBJ2-7; D is possibly TRBD1 or TRBD2 (5 bases each). Germline V gene data show CDR1 as LGHDT and CDR2 as YNNKEL (reference sequence). The V and J ends lost 4 bases and 4 bases respectively, with 17 bases between them. The CDR3 has 15 amino acids. The CDR3 region is CASSPRAPGLYEQYF. The CDR3 nucleotides are TGTGCCAGCAGCCCCCGGGCGCCGGGGCTTTACGAGCAGTACTTC.

In its sample, this clonotype was seen a few times. The chain uses TRBV5-1 and TRBJ2-1, with a tentative D call TRBD2 (7 bases). This CDR3 is built from 15 residues. V lost 2 bases, J lost 5 bases, and 14 bases lay in between. Germline-derived CDR1 and CDR2 are SGHRS and YFSETQ. CDR3 DNA sequence: TGCGCCAGCAGCTTTGTAGGGGGGGCAGACAATGAGCAGTTCTTC. Protein sequence: CASSFVGGADNEQFF.

This clonotype was counted ten times or more. The V gene is TRBV12-3 or TRBV12-4, the J gene TRBJ1-1; D unresolved. V dropped 3 bases and J dropped 0 bases, with 5 bases sitting between them. This CDR3 region has 13 residues. DNA of the CDR3: TGTGCCAGCAGTTTTCTGTTGAACACTGAAGCTTTCTTT. It translates to CASSFLLNTEAFF.

The chain combines TRBV12-3 or TRBV12-4 with TRBJ2-7; maybe TRBD2 (6 bases). Trimming pared 8 bases from V and 2 bases from J, leaving 16 bases between. There are 14 residues in the CDR3. CDR3 sequence (DNA): TGTGCCAGCGGGGAGGATGGGAAAACCTACGAGCAGTACTTC. Translating it yields CASGEDGKTYEQYF.

The gene calls are TRBV6-1 and TRBJ2-7; a weak D match, TRBD2 (5 bases). There are 14 residues in the CDR3. V shed 5 bases and J shed 6 bases, with 17 bases lying between them. Germline lookup yields CDR1 MNHNS and CDR2 SASEGT. The CDR3 loop reads CASSLGVPTSEQYF. The CDR3 DNA is TGTGCCAGCAGTCTCGGGGTACCAACCAGCGAGCAGTACTTC.

The chain recombines TRBV20-1 with TRBJ2-5; no clear D. Germline assignment: CDR1 DFQATT and CDR2 SNEGSKA (reference sequence). The CDR3 is made up of 14 amino acids. V lost 3 bases, J lost 1 base, and 12 bases lay in between. CDR3 DNA sequence: TGCAGTGCTAGTGTCCAGGCCCTCCAAGAGACCCAGTACTTC. This codes for CSASVQALQETQYF.

The table lists this clonotype with many counts. The V and J genes are TRBV3-1 and TRBJ1-1; 8 bases map to TRBD1. CDR3 length: 15 residues. CDR1 is LGHDT, CDR2 YNNKEL, per germline (reference sequence). V lost 3 bases, J lost 1 base, and 4 bases stayed unmatched. The CDR3 DNA reads TGTGCCAGCAGCCAGTCGGACAGGGAGAACACTGAAGCTTTCTTT. As protein: CASSQSDRENTEAFF. Together with reference TRBV3-1 and TRBJ1-1, the CDR3 gives the full variable domain: DTAVSQTPKYLVTQMGNDKSIKCEQNLGHDTMYWYKQDSKKFLKIMFSYNNKELIINETVPNRFSPKSPDKAHLNLHINSLELGDSAVYFCASSQSDRENTEAFFGQGTRLTVV.

This clonotype was recorded a few times. The chain is built from TRBV4-3 and TRBJ2-1; 14 bases align to TRBD2. The germline V gene encodes CDR1 LGHNA and CDR2 YSLEER. This CDR3 region has 19 residues. V lost 3 bases to trimming and J lost 5 bases; unmatched junction nucleotides: 12. The CDR3 bases are TGCGCCAGCAGCCACCAGAGACTAGCGGGAGGGCCGTGGGACAATGAGCAGTTCTTC. As protein: CASSHQRLAGGPWDNEQFF.

This clonotype was seen many times. V is TRBV30 and J is TRBJ2-5; 7 bases are shared with TRBD2. The V gene end was trimmed by 1 base and the J gene end by 5 bases; junction bases not matched to a gene: 7. This CDR3 is 14 amino acids long. Per the germline V gene, CDR1 is GTSNPN and CDR2 is SVGIG (reference sequence). In DNA form, the CDR3 reads TGTGCCTGGAGTGGAAAAAGTAGCGGGGAGACCCAGTACTTC. Translated, it gives CAWSGKSSGETQYF.

This clonotype was detected many times. The chain combines TRBV4-1 with TRBJ2-7; D is tentatively TRBD1 or TRBD2 (5 bases each). The CDR3 contains 15 residues. V was pared by 0 bases and J by 2 bases, with 11 bases between. The germline V gene encodes CDR1 MGHRA and CDR2 YSYEKL. For the CDR3, the DNA is TGCGCCAGCAGCCAAGAAAGGGGACGAGCCTACGAGCAGTACTTC. Protein: CASSQERGRAYEQYF.

This clonotype was seen many times. The chain couples TRBV5-1 to TRBJ2-7; D possibly matches TRBD1 or TRBD2 (5 bases each). Trimming left V 4 bases short and J 3 bases short, with 14 bases between. The CDR3 covers 14 residues. The germline gives CDR1 SGHRS, CDR2 YFSETQ. CDR3 DNA sequence: TGCGCCAGCAGCCCGACAGCCGGGAACTACGAGCAGTACTTC. Protein product: CASSPTAGNYEQYF.

The chain employs TRBV7-9 and TRBJ2-7, with D unresolved. Germline loops: CDR1 SEHNR, CDR2 FQNEAQ (reference sequence). The germline V and J ends were trimmed by 2 bases and 3 bases, with 8 bases remaining between them. The CDR3 loop spans 13 amino acids. CDR3 sequence reads: CASSLFVNYEQYF. Here the CDR3 DNA reads TGTGCCAGCAGCTTATTTGTGAACTACGAGCAGTACTTC.

This clonotype was detected ten times or more. The chain has TRBV24-1 and TRBJ2-3; D is perhaps TRBD2 (5 bases). This CDR3 region has 16 residues. Trimming shortened V by 3 bases and J by 1 base, and 13 bases separated the two germline ends. Germline V gene data show CDR1 as KGHDR and CDR2 as SFDVKD. CDR3 region: CATSDAREGRTDTQYF. The CDR3 coding sequence is TGTGCCACCAGTGATGCACGGGAAGGACGCACAGATACGCAGTATTTT.

This clonotype was counted at least ten times. The chain joins TRBV7-9 to TRBJ1-1; the D gene is possibly TRBD1 (5 bases). The CDR3 runs 15 residues. V was clipped by 5 bases and J by 0 bases, with 13 bases between them. Germline CDR1 reads SEHNR; CDR2 reads FQNEAQ (reference sequence). The CDR3 protein is CASSVSTEMNTEAFF. Here the CDR3 DNA reads TGTGCCAGCAGCGTATCGACAGAAATGAACACTGAAGCTTTCTTT.

This clonotype was observed many times. V usage is TRBV7-3 and J usage is TRBJ2-5; the match to TRBD2 covers 8 bases. Trimming cost V 4 bases and J 5 bases; bases outside gene matches: 9. The CDR3 is 15 residues long. Germline loops: CDR1 SGHTA, CDR2 FQGTGA. CDR3 sequence (DNA): TGTGCCAGCAGCTCCACCGGGACTAGGGGCGAGACCCAGTACTTC. It translates to CASSSTGTRGETQYF.

This clonotype was counted many times. This chain connects TRBV6-5 to TRBJ2-1; maybe TRBD1 (6 bases). CDR3 length: 12 residues. Germline V CDR1 and CDR2: MNHEY, SVGAGI. V lost 2 bases and J 12 bases, leaving 11 bases between the germline ends. The CDR3 spells CASSYPQGGQFF. The CDR3, as DNA: TGTGCCAGCAGTTACCCACAGGGTGGGCAGTTCTTC.

This clonotype was detected ten times or more. The chain combines TRBV19 with TRBJ1-1, with TRBD1 matching 9 bases. The CDR3 is 17 amino acids. V lost 1 base and J lost 0; bases outside the gene matches: 6. Germline loops: CDR1 LNHDA, CDR2 SQIVND (reference sequence). The CDR3 DNA reads TGTGCCAGTAGTATAGTAGGGACAGGGATCGTGAACACTGAAGCTTTCTTT. Translation: CASSIVGTGIVNTEAFF.

This clonotype was observed many times. This sequence joins TRBV15 and TRBJ1-1, with D possibly matching TRBD1 (5 bases). CDR3 length: 14 amino acids. Germline CDR1 LNHNV, CDR2 YYDKDF (reference sequence). V was clipped by 0 bases and J by 11 bases, with 16 bases between them. The CDR3 sequence is CATSRDRFGARAFF. CDR3 bases: TGTGCCACCAGCAGAGATCGGTTCGGGGCCCGGGCTTTCTTT.

This clonotype was picked up many times. V gene TRBV27 combines with J gene TRBJ2-1, with 11 bases identical to TRBD2. The CDR3 consists of 18 residues. Looked up from germline, CDR1 is MNHEY and CDR2 is SMNVEV (reference sequence). The trim removed 4 bases at V and 6 bases at J, leaving 14 bases unmatched. CDR3 nucleotides: TGTGCCAGCAGTTATCTAGCGGGGGGACCCTCCCGGGGCAATGAGCAGTTCTTC. It is translated as CASSYLAGGPSRGNEQFF.

This clonotype was observed many times. The V call is TRBV25-1, the J call TRBJ1-1; D is uncertain. This CDR3 has 18 residues. Germline V gene sequence: CDR1 MGHDK, CDR2 SYGVNS. V lost 3 bases, J lost 2 bases, and 22 bases lay in between. CDR3 nucleotide sequence: TGTGCCAGCAGTGATCTGGGGTCCATTACTAGCGGAAACACTGAAGCTTTCTTT. This encodes CASSDLGSITSGNTEAFF. Full variable domain (rest looked up from reference TRBV25-1 and TRBJ1-1): EADIYQTPRYLVIGTGKKITLECSQTMGHDKMYWYQQDPGMELHLIHYSYGVNSTEKGDLSSESTVSRIRTEHFPLTLESARPSHTSQYLCASSDLGSITSGNTEAFFGQGTRLTVV.

In this sample, this clonotype turned up many times. The rearrangement uses TRBV6-5 and TRBJ1-2; the D is unclear. Germline-derived CDR1 and CDR2 are MNHEY and SVGAGI. With 2 bases removed from V and 3 bases from J, the gap between germline ends came to 7 bases. This CDR3 is built from 13 residues. The CDR3 loop is CASSYGVDYGYTF. The CDR3 DNA sequence: TGTGCCAGCAGTTACGGGGTTGACTATGGCTACACCTTC.

This clonotype came up many times. The V and J genes are TRBV28 and TRBJ1-5; D unresolved. V was shortened by 6 bases and J by 6 bases, with 15 bases between the two germline ends. Germline V gene sequence: CDR1 MDHEN, CDR2 SYDVKM. The CDR3 spans 14 residues. CDR3 sequence: CASSPTFSGQPQHF. CDR3 nucleotides: TGTGCCAGCAGCCCCACGTTCTCTGGTCAGCCCCAGCATTTT.

This clonotype has at least ten counts. V is TRBV7-9 and J is TRBJ1-2; D is uncertain. Germline V lookup: CDR1 SEHNR, CDR2 FQNEAQ (reference sequence). V was pared by 3 bases and J by 4 bases, with 9 bases between. The CDR3 runs to 13 residues. Here the CDR3 reads CASSFPGIYGYTF. The CDR3 DNA is TGTGCCAGCAGCTTCCCGGGAATCTATGGCTACACCTTC.

The V and J genes are TRBV28 and TRBJ2-7; 7 nucleotides align to TRBD1. The CDR3 is 16 residues long. V lost 6 bases, J lost 2 bases, and 13 bases stayed unmatched. The germline V gene encodes CDR1 MDHEN and CDR2 SYDVKM. CDR3 sequence reads: CASRDLTGNVAYEQYF. CDR3 DNA sequence: TGTGCCAGCAGGGACCTGACAGGGAATGTCGCCTACGAGCAGTACTTC.